These 11 T cell receptor beta chains were sequenced from one sample in a study of blood T cell repertoires in COVID-19. Only in-frame clones appear in the TCRdb table, and some are missing; sequencing was by immunoSEQ multiplex PCR. The repertoire holds over 10,000 clones, about nine tenths seen once, with roughly 27% in the top ten. Sequenced: peripheral blood. These receptors were collected from a human donor in a cohort sampled during active COVID-19.

Note on this clone: Sequence at one end of the junction differs from germline and may be a read error. V gene TRBV6-1 combines with J gene TRBJ1-5; tentatively, D is TRBD1 (5 bases). This CDR3 has 12 residues. Germline V gene lookup returns CDR1 MNHNS and CDR2 SASEGT. For the CDR3, the DNA is TGTGCCAGCAGGGAAGGGGCACTTCGCCAGCATTTT. Encoded protein: CASREGALRQHF.

The genes are TRBV6-5 and TRBJ2-2, with a weak D call TRBD2 (6 bases). Germline V gives CDR1 MNHEY, CDR2 SVGAGI. Trimming pared 5 bases from V and 6 bases from J, leaving 10 bases between. The CDR3 has 13 residues. The CDR3 reads CASSRRDPGELFF. DNA for the CDR3: TGTGCCAGCAGTAGGAGGGACCCCGGGGAGCTGTTTTTT.

This rearrangement joins TRBV30 to TRBJ2-7, with 9 bases identical to TRBD1. This CDR3 is 16 amino acids long. CDR1 GTSNPN and CDR2 SVGIG come from the germline V gene (reference sequence). The J segment lost 1 base and the V segment lost 1 base, leaving 8 bases of the junction unmatched. CDR3 residues: CAWSEGIGQGSYEQYF. The CDR3 nucleotides are TGTGCCTGGAGTGAGGGGATCGGACAGGGGTCCTACGAGCAGTACTTC.

The chain couples TRBV5-1 to TRBJ2-2; TRBD2 aligns across 14 bases. The CDR3 is 16 residues long. CDR1 is SGHRS and CDR2 is YFSETQ in the germline V gene. The V and J ends lost 5 bases and 7 bases, in that order; junction bases with no gene match: 7. The CDR3 loop is CASRGTSGRRVGELFF. CDR3 nucleotide sequence: TGCGCCAGCAGGGGGACTAGCGGGAGAAGGGTCGGGGAGCTGTTTTTT.

The V gene is TRBV5-1, the J gene TRBJ2-2; 15 bases align to TRBD2. Germline trimming cut 4 bases from V and 6 bases from J; bases unmatched to any gene: 4. Germline CDR1 reads SGHRS; CDR2 reads YFSETQ. The CDR3 contains 16 residues. CDR3 DNA sequence: TGCGCCAGCAGCGGGACTAGCGGGAGGCGGTCCGGGGAGCTGTTTTTT. The encoded protein is CASSGTSGRRSGELFF.

V gene TRBV7-3 combines with J gene TRBJ1-1; the match to TRBD1 covers 7 bases. V shed 2 bases, J shed 1 base, and the junction held 4 bases outside the gene matches. Looked up from germline, CDR1 is SGHTA and CDR2 is FQGTGA. CDR3 length: 15 amino acids. The DNA for the CDR3 is TGTGCCAGCAGCTTAGGGGGACAGAGGAACACTGAAGCTTTCTTT. Amino acid sequence: CASSLGGQRNTEAFF.

The chain recombines TRBV7-9 with TRBJ2-5; perhaps TRBD1 as D (5 bases). This CDR3 contains 14 residues. Germline CDR1 SEHNR, CDR2 FQNEAQ (reference sequence). The ends were cut back, 6 bases at V and 0 bases at J, with 11 bases in the middle. The CDR3 loop reads CASSMRTNQETQYF. The CDR3 nucleotides are TGTGCCAGCAGTATGCGGACAAACCAAGAGACCCAGTACTTC.

The chain couples TRBV5-1 to TRBJ1-1; no firm D call. The CDR3 totals 13 residues. Germline V gene data show CDR1 as SGHRS and CDR2 as YFSETQ. V was shortened by 5 bases and J by 1 base, with 9 bases between the two germline ends. CDR3 residues: CASSSPANTEAFF. The DNA for the CDR3 is TGCGCCAGCAGTAGTCCCGCGAACACTGAAGCTTTCTTT.

The chain carries TRBV9 and TRBJ2-3, with 8 bases aligning to TRBD2. The CDR3 sequence is 16 residues long. Germline V gene lookup returns CDR1 SGDLS and CDR2 YYNGEE. Losses at the gene ends were 2 bases for V and 3 bases for J; bases not matched to a gene: 8. The CDR3 loop reads CASSVEAGDWTDTQYF. CDR3 DNA: TGTGCCAGCAGCGTTGAAGCGGGAGACTGGACAGATACGCAGTATTTT.

The CDR3 protein is CASSHTANYGYTF. CDR3 DNA sequence: TGTGCCAGCAGCCATACAGCTAACTATGGCTACACCTTC. This rearrangement joins TRBV6-5 to TRBJ1-2; D unresolved. Germline V lookup: CDR1 MNHEY, CDR2 SVGAGI. Trimming left V 6 bases short and J 0 bases short, with 8 bases between. CDR3 size: 13 residues.

V and J are TRBV2 and TRBJ1-1; D remains ambiguous. CDR1 and CDR2 from the germline V gene are SNHLY and FYNNEI. Trimming took off 8 bases at V and 1 base at J, with 8 bases between the two ends. CDR3 length: 12 amino acids. The CDR3: CASQSRNTEAFF. In nucleotides, the CDR3 is TGTGCCAGCCAGTCCCGGAACACTGAAGCTTTCTTT.